The 14 T cell receptor beta chains below all came from one sample that was sequenced in a study of shared clonotypes between healthy human individuals. The data were produced by immunoSEQ multiplex PCR, yet TCRdb's version contains in-frame clones alone and is incomplete. The sample shows approximately 2.3 million clones, approximately 95% of them seen only once. Sequenced input: naive CD4+ T cells from PBMCs. The subset here: CD45RA+ positively selected. These receptors were obtained from a man aged 18 to 30 in good health. Some clones in this sample may be carry-over from other donors' samples.

The chain couples TRBV6-1 to TRBJ1-4, with D possibly matching TRBD1 (5 bases). There are 12 residues in the CDR3. V was shortened by 6 bases and J by 8 bases, with 10 bases between the two germline ends. Looked up from germline, CDR1 is MNHNS and CDR2 is SASEGT. Here the CDR3 reads CASSRDLEKLFF. As DNA, the CDR3 is TGTGCCAGCAGCCGGGACCTCGAAAAACTGTTTTTT.

On this clone itself: The sample carries other DNA sequences with the same CDR3. The CDR3 protein is CASSLAQSGQETQYF. DNA of the CDR3: TGTGCCAGCAGCTTAGCGCAAAGCGGGCAAGAGACCCAGTACTTC. The genes are TRBV7-7 and TRBJ2-5, with D possibly TRBD2 on 6 matching bases. The CDR3 contains 15 residues. Trimming shortened V by 0 bases and J by 2 bases, and 10 bases separated the two germline ends. Per germline, CDR1 SSHAT and CDR2 FNYEAQ (reference sequence).

The CDR3 nucleotides read TGTGCCAGCTCACAGAGTATTGGGGCGAACACTGAAGCTTTCTTT. Protein: CASSQSIGANTEAFF. The chain links TRBV18 to TRBJ1-1, with D tentatively TRBD1 (5 bases). With 4 bases removed from V and 1 base from J, the gap between germline ends came to 13 bases. Germline assignment: CDR1 KGHSH and CDR2 LQKENI. The CDR3 is made up of 15 amino acids.

V and J are TRBV4-2 and TRBJ1-3; D is perhaps TRBD1 (6 bases). V dropped 0 bases and J dropped 4 bases, with 13 bases sitting between them. This CDR3 comprises 16 residues. Germline V gene data show CDR1 as LGHNA and CDR2 as YNFKEQ. In DNA form, the CDR3 reads TGTGCCAGCAGCCAAGACTGGGGGGCGCAAGGAAACACCATATATTTT. Protein sequence: CASSQDWGAQGNTIYF.

V and J are TRBV1 and TRBJ2-1; the table's D call of TRBD2 was not tested on the DNA. TRBV1 is marked as a pseudogene. There are 17 residues in the CDR3. As DNA, the CDR3 is TGCACCAGCAGCCAAGAAGTACTAGCGGGAGATCTCAATGAGCAGTTCTTC. Protein: CTSSQEVLAGDLNEQFF.

The chain is built from TRBV5-6 and TRBJ1-1; 9 bases are shared with TRBD1. Germline V gives CDR1 SGHDT, CDR2 YYEEEE. The CDR3 loop spans 15 amino acids. V was clipped by 3 bases and J by 1 base; unmatched bases: 4. The CDR3 bases are TGTGCCAGCAGCTCCACAGGGGGCCCGAACACTGAAGCTTTCTTT. It codes for CASSSTGGPNTEAFF.

The CDR3 region has the DNA TGTGCCAGCAGCTTAGGTAACAGGCCCCCATACGAGCAGTACTTC. This codes for CASSLGNRPPYEQYF. The rearrangement joins TRBV11-2 to TRBJ2-7; TRBD1 might be the D (5 bases). Germline V gene lookup returns CDR1 SGHAT and CDR2 FQNNGV. The CDR3 length is 15 residues. With 1 base removed from V and 4 bases from J, the gap between germline ends came to 14 bases.

About this clone itself: This sample also contains other DNA sequences that code for the same CDR3. The V gene is TRBV9, the J gene TRBJ2-6; D may be TRBD1 (5 bases). In germline, CDR1 is SGDLS, CDR2 YYNGEE. Between the trimmed V and J ends, which lost 4 bases and 0 bases, there was a span of 8 bases. The CDR3 spans 15 residues. This CDR3 reads CASSSQGSGANVLTF. The CDR3 coding sequence is TGTGCCAGCAGCTCCCAGGGCTCTGGGGCCAACGTCCTGACTTTC.

V gene TRBV7-3 combines with J gene TRBJ2-1, with a possible D match to TRBD2 (7 bases). The CDR3 runs 15 residues. Deletions cut 5 bases from V and 6 bases from J, with 17 bases between. Per the germline V gene, CDR1 is SGHTA and CDR2 is FQGTGA. This CDR3 reads CASSRQAGDFNEQFF. The CDR3 DNA follows: TGTGCCAGCAGCCGACAGGCGGGGGACTTCAATGAGCAGTTCTTC.

The chain couples TRBV18 to TRBJ1-1; D gene ambiguous. CDR3 length: 16 residues. Trimming left V 2 bases short and J 3 bases short, with 16 bases between. Per germline, CDR1 KGHSH and CDR2 LQKENI. The CDR3: CASSPSSDARDTEAFF. Here the CDR3 DNA reads TGTGCCAGCTCACCAAGCTCCGACGCACGGGACACTGAAGCTTTCTTT. The whole variable domain, filled in from reference TRBV18 and TRBJ1-1, reads NAGVMQNPRHLVRRRGQEARLRCSPMKGHSHVYWYRQLPEEGLKFMVYLQKENIIDESGMPKERFSAEFPKEGPSILRIQQVVRGDSAAYFCASSPSSDARDTEAFFGQGTRLTVV.

The rearrangement uses TRBV5-1 and TRBJ2-7; perhaps TRBD2 as D (5 bases). There are 14 residues in the CDR3. CDR1 SGHRS and CDR2 YFSETQ come from the germline V gene. V was cut by 4 bases and J by 0 bases, with 11 bases left in between. This chain's CDR3 is CASSRVGDSYEQYF. The CDR3 DNA is TGCGCCAGCAGCCGGGTCGGGGACTCCTACGAGCAGTACTTC.

The chain couples TRBV6-4 to TRBJ1-1; D uncertain. The CDR3 runs 17 residues. Germline V CDR1 and CDR2: MRHNA, SNTAGT. V lost 2 bases, J lost 2 bases, and 18 bases lay in between. CDR3 nucleotides: TGTGCCAGCAGTGACCCTTCACGGATTTGGGGAAACACTGAAGCTTTCTTT. Its protein product is CASSDPSRIWGNTEAFF.

J is TRBJ2-1 and V is TRBV7-6; tentatively, D is TRBD2 (6 bases). This CDR3 spans 17 amino acids. Germline CDR1 reads SGHVS; CDR2 reads FNYEAQ. V was cut by 1 base and J by 4 bases, with 17 bases left in between. CDR3: CASSLEVSERAYNEQFF. CDR3 sequence (DNA): TGTGCCAGCAGCTTAGAAGTCAGCGAGCGGGCTTACAATGAGCAGTTCTTC.

This clone was recorded once. J is TRBJ2-7 and V is TRBV15, with D possibly called TRBD1 or TRBD2 (5 bases each). CDR1 and CDR2 (germline): LNHNV, YYDKDF (reference sequence). This CDR3 has 15 residues. The V end was cut by 3 bases, the J end by 2 bases, with 14 bases between. The CDR3 bases are TGTGCCACCAGCAGGGGGACGGATCCTACCTACGAGCAGTACTTC. This sequence encodes CATSRGTDPTYEQYF.